The T cell receptor beta chain described here comes from a study of T cell repertoires in cytomegalovirus infection. Turning to the study itself: Indications came from public TCR beta signatures; they pointed to CMV infection and to a matching HLA type.

TCRdb re-called the reads with MiXCR, one entry per CDR3 protein. The table shows around 210,000 distinct CDR3 sequences, with about 5.9% occurring only once. This clonotype was seen many times. Its antigen is not known. Study-wide findings and caveats: Identification of carriers of CMV plus the relevant HLA was achieved through cumulative public TCR beta family frequency. Dominant in the ex vivo response were TCR beta clonotypes restricted by HLA-C and specific for CMV.

V shed 7 bases, J shed 2 bases, and the junction held 7 bases outside the gene matches. Germline V gene lookup returns CDR1 SGHRS and CDR2 YFSETQ. There are 14 residues in the CDR3. Input material: PBMCs. The chain joins TRBV5-1 to TRBJ2-3, with 7 bases lining up with TRBD1. This TCR came from a human donor in good health (CMV status not recorded). Some clones in this sample may be carry-over from other donors' samples. The CDR3 sequence: CASFPGQTTDTQYF. The CDR3 nucleotides read TGCGCCAGCTTCCCGGGACAGACCACAGATACGCAGTATTTT.